These 10 T cell receptor beta chains came from one sample sequenced in a study of cytomegalovirus exposure and HLA in healthy donors. The study ran its PCR with 60 Vbeta and 13 Jbeta primers. Using immunoSEQ multiplex PCR, the repertoire was profiled, and TCRdb retains in-frame clones only, with some absent. The table lists fewer than 200,000 clones, 75% to 80% of them singletons. The sequenced material came from PBMCs. Receptors were obtained from a female donor in good health and CMV-seronegative.

This chain links TRBV6-1 with TRBJ1-2; 8 bases match TRBD1. The CDR3 has 12 amino acids. J gave up 4 bases and V 6 bases, and 1 base lay outside the gene matches. Germline CDR1 MNHNS, CDR2 SASEGT. CDR3 DNA: TGTGCCAGCAGAGGACAGGGCTATGGCTACACCTTC. Translation gives CASRGQGYGYTF.

The rearrangement joins TRBV28 to TRBJ1-2; D is unclear. CDR3 length: 10 amino acids. CDR1 is MDHEN and CDR2 is SYDVKM in the germline V gene. The V end was cut by 6 bases, the J end by 6 bases, with 5 bases between. This CDR3 is CASRANGYTF. The CDR3 DNA is TGTGCCAGCAGAGCGAATGGCTACACCTTC.

This rearrangement joins TRBV13 to TRBJ1-2; D is ambiguous. The CDR3 length is 15 residues. V lost 5 bases, J lost 4 bases, and 17 bases lay in between. CDR1 PRHDT and CDR2 FYEKMQ come from the germline V gene (reference sequence). In nucleotides, the CDR3 is TGTGCCAGCAGCCATCCGAAGAATCGAGGCTATGGCTACACCTTC. This sequence encodes CASSHPKNRGYGYTF.

As for this clone: Different DNA sequences within this sample yield the same CDR3. Here the CDR3 DNA reads TGTGCCAGCAGCCTGGGGACTAGCGGCACCTACGAGCAGTACTTC. Its protein is CASSLGTSGTYEQYF. This chain uses TRBV5-4 with TRBJ2-7, with 11 bases lining up with TRBD2. The CDR3 extends over 15 amino acids. Trimming cost V 4 bases and J 2 bases; bases outside gene matches: 5. Per germline, CDR1 SGHNT and CDR2 YYREEE (reference sequence).

The gene calls are TRBV7-2 and TRBJ1-1, with 7 bases aligning to TRBD1. The trim removed 0 bases at V and 4 bases at J, leaving 8 bases unmatched. Germline V lookup: CDR1 SGHTA, CDR2 FQGNSA. The CDR3 runs to 16 residues. The CDR3 here is CASSLARQGWGTEAFF. The CDR3 DNA reads TGTGCCAGCAGCTTAGCTCGACAGGGATGGGGCACTGAAGCTTTCTTT.

V and J are TRBV6-4 and TRBJ2-1; 8 bases line up with TRBD2. Trimming took 3 bases from V and 2 from J; bases not matched to a gene: 6. Germline assignment: CDR1 MRHNA and CDR2 SNTAGT. The CDR3 length is 16 residues. This CDR3 reads CASSEVAGSTYNEQFF. The CDR3 nucleotides are TGTGCCAGCAGTGAAGTAGCGGGATCGACCTACAATGAGCAGTTCTTC.

The chain uses TRBV12-5 and TRBJ1-1; D is unclear. Trimming took 1 base from V and 6 from J, leaving 9 bases between them. Germline V CDR1 and CDR2: LGHNT, FRNRAP. The CDR3 spans 13 residues. Here the CDR3 reads CASGLDGVAEAFF. For the CDR3, the DNA is TGTGCTAGTGGTTTGGACGGGGTGGCTGAAGCTTTCTTT.

The chain is built from TRBV6-1 and TRBJ2-7; 8 nucleotides match TRBD1. Germline CDR1 is MNHNS and CDR2 is SASEGT. The length of the CDR3 is 12 residues. With V trimmed by 7 bases and J by 3 bases, 2 bases remained unmatched. The CDR3 sequence is CASMGQDYEQYF. The CDR3 bases are TGTGCCAGCATGGGACAGGACTACGAGCAGTACTTC.

CDR3 amino acids: CASRMGTANTEAFF. The CDR3 nucleotides are TGTGCCAGCAGGATGGGGACTGCGAACACTGAAGCTTTCTTT. The rearrangement uses TRBV27 and TRBJ1-1; a possible D gene is TRBD1 (5 bases). Deletions cut 6 bases from V and 1 base from J, with 12 bases between. Germline CDR1 MNHEY, CDR2 SMNVEV (reference sequence). The CDR3 has 14 residues.

This clone was detected only a few times. The rearrangement links TRBV21-1 to TRBJ1-5; the tabulated D call, TRBD1, remains unverified against the DNA. TRBV21-1 is recorded as a pseudogene. The CDR3 is 14 amino acids. CDR3 bases: TGTGCCAGCAGCAATCGCCAGGGAAATCAGCCCCAGCATTTT. Its protein product is CASSNRQGNQPQHF.